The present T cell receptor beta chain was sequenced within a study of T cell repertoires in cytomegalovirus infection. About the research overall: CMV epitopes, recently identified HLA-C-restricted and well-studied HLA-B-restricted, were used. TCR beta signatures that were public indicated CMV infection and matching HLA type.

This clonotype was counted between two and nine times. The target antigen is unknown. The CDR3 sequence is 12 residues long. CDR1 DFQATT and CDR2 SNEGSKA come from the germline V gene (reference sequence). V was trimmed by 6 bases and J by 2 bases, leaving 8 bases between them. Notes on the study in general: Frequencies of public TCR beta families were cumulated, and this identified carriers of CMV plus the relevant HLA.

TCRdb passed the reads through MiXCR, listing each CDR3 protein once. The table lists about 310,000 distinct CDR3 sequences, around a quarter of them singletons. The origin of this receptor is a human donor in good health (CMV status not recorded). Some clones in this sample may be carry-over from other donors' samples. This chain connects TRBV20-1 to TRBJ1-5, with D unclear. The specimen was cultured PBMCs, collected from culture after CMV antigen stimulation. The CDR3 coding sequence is TGCAGTGCCGCACAAGGCAATCAGCCCCAGCATTTT. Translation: CSAAQGNQPQHF.